Shown below are 24 T cell receptor beta chains from a single sample sequenced in a study of T-cell reconstitution after alpha-beta-depleted transplantation in children. Preparing the TCRbeta library involved the use of unique molecular identifiers. Each CDR3 protein gets one entry after TCRdb re-called the PCR reads with MiXCR. The sample lists 250,000 to 350,000 distinct CDR3 sequences, approximately 20% occurring once. The sample was PBMCs, mostly from graft donor cells, taken 180 days after TCRalphabeta/CD19-depleted stem cell transplant. The receptor set was obtained from a male patient aged 10 to 17 who had a stem cell transplant for acute lymphoblastic leukemia, so the T cells may come from the graft donor.

About this clonotype: One junction end does not reproduce the germline sequence, and a read error may be involved. This sequence joins TRBV20-1 and TRBJ2-3, with 8 bases aligning to TRBD2. The CDR3 runs 17 residues. CDR1 is DFQATT, CDR2 SNEGSKA, per germline (reference sequence). The CDR3 coding sequence is TGCTGTGCTAGGGGGGAAGGGAGCGGGAGAGGTGGAGATACGCAGTATTTT. Protein: CCARGEGSGRGGDTQYF.

The chain links TRBV6-5 to TRBJ2-2, with 7 bases aligning to TRBD2. CDR1 is MNHEY, CDR2 SVGAGI, per germline. The CDR3 spans 18 residues. V trimming: 4 bases; J trimming: 6 bases; junction bases outside the gene matches: 17. The DNA for the CDR3 is TGTGCCAGCAGTTCTGTATGGCTACGAGGGAGGGCCCCCGGGGAGCTGTTTTTT. This translates into CASSSVWLRGRAPGELFF.

This chain's CDR3 is CASSLTGGYTEAFF. CDR3 in DNA: TGTGCCAGCAGCTTAACAGGGGGATATACTGAAGCTTTCTTT. The V call is TRBV11-3, the J call TRBJ1-1; 8 bases align to TRBD1. V trimming: 2 bases; J trimming: 5 bases; junction bases outside the gene matches: 4. This CDR3 has 14 amino acids. The germline CDR1 and CDR2 sequences are SGHNT and YENEEA.

The count of this clonotype is one. The chain carries TRBV6-1 and TRBJ1-2; 7 bases match TRBD1. Looked up from germline, CDR1 is MNHNS and CDR2 is SASEGT. V lost 6 bases, J lost 2 bases, and 12 bases stayed unmatched. CDR3 size: 16 residues. The CDR3: CASSVQGGVLNYGYTF. The CDR3 bases are TGTGCCAGCAGCGTTCAGGGGGGAGTTCTCAACTATGGCTACACCTTC.

This clonotype has a handful of counts. The chain is built from TRBV7-3 and TRBJ1-6; weak D call: TRBD1 (5 bases). CDR3 length: 22 amino acids. V was clipped by 0 bases and J by 0 bases, with 24 bases between them. Germline CDR1 is SGHTA and CDR2 is FQGTGA. The CDR3 nucleotides are TGTGCCAGCAGCTTAACGCGTCGGAGACAGAGCCAAATAAGCTCCTATAATTCACCCCTCCACTTT. Protein product: CASSLTRRRQSQISSYNSPLHF.

For this clonotype: One junction end disagrees with the germline gene, perhaps due to a read error. This chain joins TRBV2 and TRBJ2-7; 7 bases match TRBD1. The CDR3 sequence is 12 residues long. Per germline, CDR1 SNHLY and CDR2 FYNNEI. The CDR3 loop is CASSLNDRDGKF. CDR3 DNA: TGTGCCAGCAGCCTGAACGACAGGGACGGGAAGTTC. The complete variable domain, with remaining parts taken from reference TRBV2 and TRBJ2-7, reads EPEVTQTPSHQVTQMGQEVILRCVPISNHLYFYWYRQILGQKVEFLVSFYNNEISEKSEIFDDQFSVERPDGSNFTLKIRSTKLEDSAMYFCASSLNDRDGKFGPGTRLTVT.

This clonotype was counted a few times. J is TRBJ2-1 and V is TRBV20-1; 10 bases fit TRBD2. After removal of 2 bases from V and 4 bases from J, the junction contained 5 bases not matched to a gene. Looked up from germline, CDR1 is DFQATT and CDR2 is SNEGSKA (reference sequence). The CDR3 is 15 amino acids. CDR3 residues: CSARYSGRAYNEQFF. DNA for the CDR3: TGCAGTGCTAGATACAGCGGGAGGGCTTACAATGAGCAGTTCTTC.

V usage is TRBV5-5 and J usage is TRBJ2-1; 13 bases are shared with TRBD2. V shed 1 base, J shed 4 bases, and the junction held 5 bases outside the gene matches. Germline V gene sequence: CDR1 SGHKS, CDR2 YYEKEE (reference sequence). The CDR3 extends over 17 amino acids. This chain's CDR3 is CASSLTGLAGPYNEQFF. For the CDR3, the DNA is TGTGCCAGCAGCTTGACGGGACTAGCGGGACCATACAATGAGCAGTTCTTC.

J is TRBJ2-5 and V is TRBV7-3, with 8 bases fitting TRBD1. The CDR3 loop spans 14 amino acids. Germline CDR1 SGHTA, CDR2 FQGTGA. The V segment lost 6 bases and the J segment 5 bases; nucleotides outside the gene matches: 8. DNA of the CDR3: TGTGCCAGCAGAGTAACCAGGGGGCGGGAGACCCAGTACTTC. This gives the protein CASRVTRGRETQYF.

This clonotype was detected only a few times. The chain carries TRBV5-6 and TRBJ2-5, with D perhaps being TRBD1 or TRBD2 (5 bases each). This CDR3 region has 16 residues. CDR1 SGHDT and CDR2 YYEEEE come from the germline V gene. Trimming pared 0 bases from V and 0 bases from J, leaving 12 bases between. CDR3: CASSLGWWGNQETQYF. The CDR3 DNA reads as TGTGCCAGCAGCTTGGGATGGTGGGGGAACCAAGAGACCCAGTACTTC. The whole variable domain, filled in from reference TRBV5-6 and TRBJ2-5, reads DAGVTQSPTHLIKTRGQQVTLRCSPKSGHDTVSWYQQALGQGPQFIFQYYEEEERQRGNFPDRFSGHQFPNYSSELNVNALLLGDSALYLCASSLGWWGNQETQYFGPGTRLLVL.

This clonotype was detected ten times or more. At one of its ends the junction is not consistent with the germline gene, which may arise from a read error. This sequence joins TRBV6-1 and TRBJ2-2; D is unclear. This CDR3 comprises 16 residues. The germline V gene has CDR1 MNHNS and CDR2 SASEGT. The DNA of the CDR3 is TGTGCCATCAGTGAAGCGCTAGTGGCGAACACCGGGGAGCTGTTTTTT. Protein product: CAISEALVANTGELFF.

This clonotype showed up just once. The V and J genes are TRBV28 and TRBJ1-1, with 12 bases aligning to TRBD1. J was trimmed by 11 bases and V by 4 bases; bases with no gene match: 11. The length of the CDR3 is 15 residues. The germline CDR1 and CDR2 sequences are MDHEN and SYDVKM. CDR3 in DNA: TGTGCCAGCAGTTATCCCGGGACAGGGGGCTCGGGTGCTTTCTTT. Translated, it gives CASSYPGTGGSGAFF.

This clonotype has at least ten counts. The chain joins TRBV5-1 to TRBJ1-2; 8 nucleotides align to TRBD1. The ends lost 4 bases at V and 6 bases at J; junction bases unmatched: 5. The CDR3 length is 13 residues. The germline gives CDR1 SGHRS, CDR2 YFSETQ. As DNA, the CDR3 is TGCGCCAGCAGCCGGACAGGGTTAGATGGCTACACCTTC. Translated, it gives CASSRTGLDGYTF.

The V gene is TRBV7-3, the J gene TRBJ2-2, with D hard to call. Trimming left V 3 bases short and J 3 bases short, with 11 bases between. The CDR3 totals 15 residues. CDR1 is SGHTA and CDR2 is FQGTGA in the germline V gene. The CDR3 nucleotides are TGTGCCAGCAGCTTTACTCTGGCAGACACCGGGGAGCTGTTTTTT. Translation: CASSFTLADTGELFF.

The chain joins TRBV20-1 to TRBJ1-5; D is uncertain. The CDR3 has 11 amino acids. V was clipped by 6 bases and J by 0 bases, with 3 bases between them. In germline, CDR1 is DFQATT, CDR2 SNEGSKA (reference sequence). The CDR3 protein is CSADSNQPQHF. DNA for the CDR3: TGCAGTGCCGATAGCAATCAGCCCCAGCATTTT.

This clonotype was recorded only once. V gene TRBV24-1 combines with J gene TRBJ1-3; tentatively, D is TRBD1 (5 bases). Germline CDR1 is KGHDR and CDR2 is SFDVKD. Trimming took off 12 bases at V and 0 bases at J, with 14 bases between the two ends. The CDR3 runs to 14 residues. This CDR3 reads CAGPGILSGNTIYF. The CDR3 bases are TGTGCCGGCCCAGGGATACTCTCTGGAAACACCATATATTTT.

The genes are TRBV5-1 and TRBJ2-3, with 12 bases matching TRBD1. V dropped 4 bases and J dropped 2; count of bases not matched to a gene: 5. This CDR3 is built from 16 residues. The germline CDR1 and CDR2 sequences are SGHRS and YFSETQ. The CDR3 loop reads CASSPGTGGNTDTQYF. In nucleotides, the CDR3 is TGCGCCAGCAGCCCCGGGACAGGGGGCAACACAGATACGCAGTATTTT. Looking up the rest from reference TRBV5-1 and TRBJ2-3 gives the full variable domain: KAGVTQTPRYLIKTRGQQVTLSCSPISGHRSVSWYQQTPGQGLQFLFEYFSETQRNKGNFPGRFSGRQFSNSRSEMNVSTLELGDSALYLCASSPGTGGNTDTQYFGPGTRLTVL.

This clonotype was seen only a few times. The chain is built from TRBV10-3 and TRBJ1-5, with D possibly matching TRBD1 (6 bases). Germline assignment: CDR1 ENHRY and CDR2 SYGVKD. V was clipped by 5 bases and J by 6 bases, with 11 bases between them. There are 13 residues in the CDR3. The CDR3 loop reads CAISSGESQPQHF. In DNA, the CDR3 is TGTGCCATCAGTTCAGGGGAAAGTCAGCCCCAGCATTTT.

The chain uses TRBV18 and TRBJ2-1; D remains ambiguous. In germline, CDR1 is KGHSH, CDR2 LQKENI. V dropped 3 bases and J dropped 7 bases, with 13 bases sitting between them. CDR3 size: 14 residues. The CDR3 sequence is CASSPLRLGNEQFF. In DNA form, the CDR3 reads TGTGCCAGCTCACCGCTCCGTTTGGGGAATGAGCAGTTCTTC. The variable domain in full, with the rest retrieved from reference TRBV18 and TRBJ2-1, is NAGVMQNPRHLVRRRGQEARLRCSPMKGHSHVYWYRQLPEEGLKFMVYLQKENIIDESGMPKERFSAEFPKEGPSILRIQQVVRGDSAAYFCASSPLRLGNEQFFGPGTRLTVL.

This chain uses TRBV5-1 with TRBJ2-7; possibly TRBD2 for D (6 bases). CDR1 is SGHRS and CDR2 is YFSETQ in the germline V gene. V lost 1 base, J lost 5 bases, and 13 bases lay in between. The CDR3 loop spans 14 amino acids. This CDR3 reads CASSLTSLGNEQYF. The CDR3 DNA reads TGCGCCAGCAGCTTGACTAGCTTGGGGAACGAGCAGTACTTC.

The sample holds a few counts of this clonotype. The chain combines TRBV27 with TRBJ2-7; D remains ambiguous. Germline values: CDR1 MNHEY, CDR2 SMNVEV (reference sequence). This CDR3 spans 11 amino acids. V gave up 3 bases and J gave up 6 bases, with 6 bases separating them. CDR3 nucleotide sequence: TGTGCCAGCAGTTTTTTGTCCGAGCAGTACTTC. It encodes CASSFLSEQYF.

In its sample, this clonotype was seen a few times. The chain uses TRBV6-5 and TRBJ1-3; D is unresolved. Germline V gives CDR1 MNHEY, CDR2 SVGAGI. The CDR3 runs 14 residues. The V end lost 2 bases, the J end lost 7 bases, and 12 bases lay between the germline ends. Written as DNA, the CDR3 is TGTGCCAGCAGTTACGCCGGGATTCGGAACACCATATATTTT. Protein sequence: CASSYAGIRNTIYF.

This clonotype appeared a few times. The genes are TRBV7-3 and TRBJ2-5; D gene uncertain. CDR3 length: 14 residues. Germline values: CDR1 SGHTA, CDR2 FQGTGA. V was pared by 2 bases and J by 2 bases, with 9 bases between. CDR3: CASSLFSRQETQYF. The CDR3 DNA follows: TGTGCCAGCAGCTTATTTTCTAGGCAAGAGACCCAGTACTTC.

This clonotype was seen only a few times. This chain uses TRBV9 with TRBJ2-5, with TRBD1 matching over 8 bases. The ends lost 3 bases at V and 5 bases at J; junction bases unmatched: 15. CDR1 and CDR2 (germline): SGDLS, YYNGEE. This CDR3 has 17 amino acids. This chain's CDR3 is CASSDGSETGERETQYF. The DNA of the CDR3 is TGTGCCAGCAGCGATGGCTCCGAGACAGGGGAACGGGAGACCCAGTACTTC.